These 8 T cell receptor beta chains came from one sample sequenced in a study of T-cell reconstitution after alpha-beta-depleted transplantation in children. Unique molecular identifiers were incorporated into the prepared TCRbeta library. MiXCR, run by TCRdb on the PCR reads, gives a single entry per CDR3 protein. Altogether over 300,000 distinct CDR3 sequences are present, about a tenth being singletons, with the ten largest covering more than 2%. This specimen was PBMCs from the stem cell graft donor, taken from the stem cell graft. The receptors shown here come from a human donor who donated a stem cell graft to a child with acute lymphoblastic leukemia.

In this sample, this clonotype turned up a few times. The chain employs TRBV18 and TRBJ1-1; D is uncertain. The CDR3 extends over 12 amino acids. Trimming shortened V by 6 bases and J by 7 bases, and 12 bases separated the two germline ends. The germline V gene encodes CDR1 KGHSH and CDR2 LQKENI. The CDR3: CASSQVYSEAFF. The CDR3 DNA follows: TGTGCCAGCTCCCAAGTGTATAGTGAAGCTTTCTTT.

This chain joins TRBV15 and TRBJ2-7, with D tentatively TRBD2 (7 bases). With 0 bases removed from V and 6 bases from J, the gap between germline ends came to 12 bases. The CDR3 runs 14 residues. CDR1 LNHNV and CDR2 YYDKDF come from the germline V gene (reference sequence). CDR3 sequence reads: CATSRDWGGSEQYF. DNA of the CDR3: TGTGCCACCAGCAGAGATTGGGGGGGCTCCGAGCAGTACTTC.

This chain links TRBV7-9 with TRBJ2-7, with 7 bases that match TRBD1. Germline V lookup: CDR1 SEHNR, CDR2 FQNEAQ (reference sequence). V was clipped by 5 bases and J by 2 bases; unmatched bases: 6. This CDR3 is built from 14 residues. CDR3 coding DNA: TGTGCCAGCAGCCCCTCTACAGGGGCCTACGAGCAGTACTTC. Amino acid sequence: CASSPSTGAYEQYF.

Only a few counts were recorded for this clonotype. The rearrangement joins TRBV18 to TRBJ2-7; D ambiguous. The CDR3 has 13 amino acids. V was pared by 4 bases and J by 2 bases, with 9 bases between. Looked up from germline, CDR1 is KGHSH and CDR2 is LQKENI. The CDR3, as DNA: TGTGCCAGCTCACAGGTCGCTACCTACGAGCAGTACTTC. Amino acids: CASSQVATYEQYF.

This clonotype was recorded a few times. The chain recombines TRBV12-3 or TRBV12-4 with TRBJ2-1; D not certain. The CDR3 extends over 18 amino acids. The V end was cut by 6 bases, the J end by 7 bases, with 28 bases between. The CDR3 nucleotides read TGTGCCAGCAGCCCAATTCTCGGACGGTCCGATAGTGGGAATGAGCAGTTCTTC. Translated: CASSPILGRSDSGNEQFF.

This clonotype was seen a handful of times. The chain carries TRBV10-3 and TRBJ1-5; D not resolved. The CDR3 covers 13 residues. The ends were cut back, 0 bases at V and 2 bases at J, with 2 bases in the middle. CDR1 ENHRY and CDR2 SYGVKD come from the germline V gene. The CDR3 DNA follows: TGTGCCATCAGTGAGTCCCGCAATCAGCCCCAGCATTTT. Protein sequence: CAISESRNQPQHF.

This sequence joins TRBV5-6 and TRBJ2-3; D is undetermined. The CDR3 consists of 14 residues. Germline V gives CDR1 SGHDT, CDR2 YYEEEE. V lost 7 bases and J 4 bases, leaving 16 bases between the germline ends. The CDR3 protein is CASVKLTVPDTQYF. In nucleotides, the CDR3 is TGTGCCAGCGTCAAATTGACGGTCCCAGATACGCAGTATTTT.

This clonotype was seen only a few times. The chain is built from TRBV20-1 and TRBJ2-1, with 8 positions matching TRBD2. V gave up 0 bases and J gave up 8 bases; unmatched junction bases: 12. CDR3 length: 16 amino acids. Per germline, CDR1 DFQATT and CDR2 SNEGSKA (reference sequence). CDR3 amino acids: CSARDRSTGGGDEQFF. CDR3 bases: TGCAGTGCTAGAGATAGATCGACGGGAGGGGGGGATGAGCAGTTCTTC.